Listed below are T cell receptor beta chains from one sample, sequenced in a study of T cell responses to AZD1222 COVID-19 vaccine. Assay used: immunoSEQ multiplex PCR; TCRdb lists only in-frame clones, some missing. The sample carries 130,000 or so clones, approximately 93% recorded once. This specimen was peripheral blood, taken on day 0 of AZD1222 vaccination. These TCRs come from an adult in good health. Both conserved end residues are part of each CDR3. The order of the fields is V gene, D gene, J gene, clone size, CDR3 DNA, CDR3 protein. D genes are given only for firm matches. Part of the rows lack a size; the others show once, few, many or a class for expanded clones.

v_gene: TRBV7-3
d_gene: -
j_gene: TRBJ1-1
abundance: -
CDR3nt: TGTGCCAGCAGCTCCCAAGGGCTGAACACTGAAGCTTTCTTT
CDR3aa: CASSSQGLNTEAFF

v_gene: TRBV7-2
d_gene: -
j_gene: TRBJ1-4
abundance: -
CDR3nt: TGTGCCAGCAGCTTAGACTCAGGGATAGGAGAAAAACTGTTTTTT
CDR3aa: CASSLDSGIGEKLFF

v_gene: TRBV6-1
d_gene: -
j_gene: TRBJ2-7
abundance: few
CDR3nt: TGTGCCAGCAGTGAACCGGGACGGAGCTCCTACGAGCAGTACTTC
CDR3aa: CASSEPGRSSYEQYF

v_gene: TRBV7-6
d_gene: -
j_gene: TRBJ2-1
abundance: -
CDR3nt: TGTGCCAGCAGCGATGGAGGGCCAAAAGAGCAGTTCTTC
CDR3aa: CASSDGGPKEQFF

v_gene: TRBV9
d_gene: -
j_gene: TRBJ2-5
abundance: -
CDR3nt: TGTGCCAGCAGCGTAGTCGGGAGCTCCCCCCCGGAGACCCAGTACTTC
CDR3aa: CASSVVGSSPPETQYF

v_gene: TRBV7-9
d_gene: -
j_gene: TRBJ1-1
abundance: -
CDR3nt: TGTGCCAGCAGCCCGGACAGCCCCAACACTGAAGCTTTCTTT
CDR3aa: CASSPDSPNTEAFF

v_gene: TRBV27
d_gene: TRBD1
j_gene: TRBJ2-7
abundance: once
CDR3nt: TGTGCCAGCAGTATCGGACAGGGAGGCTACGAGCAGTACTTC
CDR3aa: CASSIGQGGYEQYF

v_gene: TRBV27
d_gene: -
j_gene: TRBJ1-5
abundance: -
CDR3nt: TGTGCCAGCAGATCAGGGCACGGTCAGCCCCAGCATTTT
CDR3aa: CASRSGHGQPQHF

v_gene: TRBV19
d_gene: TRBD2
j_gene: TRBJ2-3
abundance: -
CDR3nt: TGTGCCAGTAGTATAGCTAGCGGGAGCGGAGATACGCAGTATTTT
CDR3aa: CASSIASGSGDTQYF

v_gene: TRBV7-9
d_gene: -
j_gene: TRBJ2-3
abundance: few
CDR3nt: TGTGCCAGCAGACCAGGGGTCAGTCACACAGATACGCAGTATTTT
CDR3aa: CASRPGVSHTDTQYF